The 21 T cell receptor beta chains below come from one sample, sequenced in a study of OX40 agonist ivuxolimab in advanced cancers. The repertoire was sequenced with immunoSEQ multiplex PCR; TCRdb's copy has only in-frame clones and lacks some. The data contain under 85,000 clones, about 93% of them seen just once; the ten biggest clones take up roughly 6.7%. The sequencing here drew on CD4+ or CD8+ T cells sorted from blood, taken in a trial of the OX40 agonist ivuxolimab. The receptors come from an adult with an advanced solid tumor such as melanoma, head and neck, liver or kidney cancer.

This rearrangement joins TRBV13 to TRBJ1-2; 8 positions agree with TRBD1. In germline, CDR1 is PRHDT, CDR2 FYEKMQ (reference sequence). V trimming: 2 bases; J trimming: 3 bases; junction bases outside the gene matches: 11. The CDR3 loop spans 17 amino acids. CDR3 DNA sequence: TGTGCCAGCAGCTTACTCCAGGGGGCGTATCATGACTATGGCTACACCTTC. It codes for CASSLLQGAYHDYGYTF.

The gene calls are TRBV12-5 and TRBJ2-2; TRBD1 aligns across 11 bases. The CDR3 is made up of 15 amino acids. V was clipped by 3 bases and J by 6 bases; unmatched bases: 3. The germline V gene has CDR1 LGHNT and CDR2 FRNRAP. The CDR3 protein is CASGFGQGAAGELFF. The CDR3 DNA is TGTGCTAGTGGTTTTGGACAGGGGGCGGCCGGGGAGCTGTTTTTT.

The rearrangement uses TRBV9 and TRBJ2-1, with 11 positions matching TRBD2. Trimming took 1 base from V and 6 from J; bases not matched to a gene: 6. CDR1 is SGDLS and CDR2 is YYNGEE in the germline V gene. This CDR3 has 16 amino acids. CDR3 protein: CASSVKLAGVGNEQFF. For the CDR3, the DNA is TGTGCCAGCAGCGTAAAACTAGCGGGAGTCGGCAATGAGCAGTTCTTC.

The CDR3 region is CASSQDPGQLSYEQYF. The CDR3 DNA follows: TGCGCCAGCAGCCAAGATCCCGGACAGTTGTCCTACGAGCAGTACTTC. This chain uses TRBV4-1 with TRBJ2-7; a weak D match, TRBD1 (6 bases). The germline V gene has CDR1 MGHRA and CDR2 YSYEKL. The CDR3 extends over 16 amino acids. Deletions cut 0 bases from V and 1 base from J, with 13 bases between.

The chain joins TRBV5-4 to TRBJ2-7, with D possibly TRBD1 on 5 matching bases. The CDR3 is 14 residues long. The germline CDR1 and CDR2 sequences are SGHNT and YYREEE (reference sequence). The V gene lost 0 bases and the J gene lost 4 bases, with 11 bases spanning the gap. CDR3 DNA sequence: TGTGCCAGCAGCTTGGAAGGGGCCGGATACGAGCAGTACTTC. Its translation: CASSLEGAGYEQYF.

The chain combines TRBV9 with TRBJ2-5; D remains ambiguous. There are 15 residues in the CDR3. Trimming cost V 0 bases and J 4 bases, with 13 bases left between them. CDR1 and CDR2 (germline): SGDLS, YYNGEE. The CDR3 coding sequence is TGTGCCAGCAGCGTAGAAGGGTGGGCCCGAGAGACCCAGTACTTC. It is translated as CASSVEGWARETQYF.

The rearrangement uses TRBV29-1 and TRBJ2-3; TRBD2 aligns across 13 bases. Germline values: CDR1 SQVTM, CDR2 ANQGSEA. The V segment lost 1 base and the J segment 2 bases; nucleotides outside the gene matches: 3. The CDR3 sequence is 16 residues long. CDR3 region: CSVEGGTSGTTDTQYF. The DNA of the CDR3 is TGCAGCGTTGAAGGGGGGACTAGCGGGACCACAGATACGCAGTATTTT.

The rearrangement links TRBV27 to TRBJ1-2; the D gene is possibly TRBD1 (5 bases). CDR3 length: 15 residues. With 0 bases removed from V and 7 bases from J, the gap between germline ends came to 15 bases. Germline-derived CDR1 and CDR2 are MNHEY and SMNVEV (reference sequence). For the CDR3, the DNA is TGTGCCAGCAGTTTATCAGGGGCATCATTCTTTGGCTACACCTTC. Amino acid sequence: CASSLSGASFFGYTF.

The V call is TRBV5-1, the J call TRBJ2-5, with 8 bases matching TRBD2. The CDR3 totals 13 residues. After removal of 1 base from V and 14 bases from J, the junction contained 10 bases not matched to a gene. Germline lookup yields CDR1 SGHRS and CDR2 YFSETQ. The CDR3 DNA sequence: TGCGCCAGCAGCTTGCTCCTAGAGCGGGGGATTTACTTC. It codes for CASSLLLERGIYF. Supplemented by reference TRBV5-1 and TRBJ2-5, the full variable domain reads KAGVTQTPRYLIKTRGQQVTLSCSPISGHRSVSWYQQTPGQGLQFLFEYFSETQRNKGNFPGRFSGRQFSNSRSEMNVSTLELGDSALYLCASSLLLERGIYFGPGTRLLVL.

V usage is TRBV6-4 and J usage is TRBJ1-1; 10 bases map to TRBD1. Germline V gene sequence: CDR1 MRHNA, CDR2 SNTAGT. The CDR3 is made up of 15 amino acids. V gave up 5 bases and J gave up 5 bases; unmatched junction bases: 8. The CDR3 DNA follows: TGTGCCAGCAGTAAGGACAGGGGGTTAGAAACTGAAGCTTTCTTT. This gives the protein CASSKDRGLETEAFF.

This chain joins TRBV9 and TRBJ2-7; no clear D. Germline V gene lookup returns CDR1 SGDLS and CDR2 YYNGEE. The length of the CDR3 is 13 residues. V gave up 0 bases and J gave up 3 bases, with 7 bases separating them. CDR3 loop: CASSVGSIYEQYF. CDR3 bases: TGTGCCAGCAGCGTAGGATCAATCTACGAGCAGTACTTC.

This chain uses TRBV5-1 with TRBJ1-1; the D is unclear. The CDR3 consists of 14 residues. Trimming cost V 2 bases and J 1 base, with 9 bases left between them. Germline CDR1 SGHRS, CDR2 YFSETQ. The CDR3 sequence is CASSLYTENTEAFF. CDR3 sequence (DNA): TGCGCCAGCAGCTTATATACAGAGAACACTGAAGCTTTCTTT.

The rearrangement uses TRBV9 and TRBJ1-1; TRBD1 agrees at 9 bases. This CDR3 is built from 17 residues. Per the germline V gene, CDR1 is SGDLS and CDR2 is YYNGEE. V was clipped by 4 bases and J by 0 bases; unmatched bases: 10. Written as DNA, the CDR3 is TGTGCCAGCAGCTACAGCCCACAGGGGGCCATGAACACTGAAGCTTTCTTT. Translation gives CASSYSPQGAMNTEAFF.

This chain links TRBV30 with TRBJ1-1; D gene unclear. The CDR3 covers 13 residues. Per germline, CDR1 GTSNPN and CDR2 SVGIG (reference sequence). V lost 4 bases to trimming and J lost 3 bases, with 12 bases between them. The CDR3 nucleotides are TGTGCCTGGAAAGGGATCAGAGACACTGAAGCTTTCTTT. Translation gives CAWKGIRDTEAFF. Full variable domain (missing parts from reference TRBV30 and TRBJ1-1): SQTIHQWPATLVQPVGSPLSLECTVEGTSNPNLYWYRQAAGRGLQLLFYSVGIGQISSEVPQNLSASRPQDRQFILSSKKLLLSDSGFYLCAWKGIRDTEAFFGQGTRLTVV.

The chain joins TRBV25-1 to TRBJ1-1; D gene uncertain. The ends were cut back, 3 bases at V and 4 bases at J, with 6 bases in the middle. Germline loops: CDR1 MGHDK, CDR2 SYGVNS. This CDR3 comprises 12 residues. DNA of the CDR3: TGTGCCAGCAGTGATCCGGGCACTGAAGCTTTCTTT. Translation gives CASSDPGTEAFF.

This clone occurred a few times. The V gene is TRBV7-2, the J gene TRBJ1-5; tentatively, D is TRBD1 (5 bases). The length of the CDR3 is 15 residues. Deletions cut 6 bases from V and 0 bases from J, with 12 bases between. Germline CDR1 is SGHTA and CDR2 is FQGNSA. The CDR3 is CASSSTGYSNQPQHF. The CDR3 coding sequence is TGTGCCAGCAGTTCTACAGGATATAGCAATCAGCCCCAGCATTTT.

Only a few counts were recorded for this clone. This chain connects TRBV6-5 to TRBJ2-1; TRBD1 agrees at 7 bases. Germline lookup yields CDR1 MNHEY and CDR2 SVGAGI. The CDR3 contains 14 residues. Unmatched junction bases numbered 5, after V lost 5 bases and J lost 4 bases. CDR3 region: CASSPGTVYNEQFF. The CDR3 DNA reads TGTGCCAGCAGTCCCGGGACAGTTTACAATGAGCAGTTCTTC.

V is TRBV21-1 and J is TRBJ1-5; the table names TRBD1, a call not compared with the DNA. TRBV21-1 is a recognized pseudogene. This CDR3 is 13 amino acids long. The CDR3 loop is CASKTGANQPQHF. The CDR3 DNA reads TGTGCCAGCAAGACAGGGGCCAATCAGCCCCAGCATTTT.

J is TRBJ1-5 and V is TRBV6-5; D remains unclear. Germline values: CDR1 MNHEY, CDR2 SVGAGI. The CDR3 spans 12 residues. Trimming took 6 bases from V and 7 from J, leaving 10 bases between them. The CDR3 DNA is TGTGCCAGCAGCTCGACGGGCCAGCCCCAGCATTTT. Its translation: CASSSTGQPQHF.

V gene TRBV4-1 combines with J gene TRBJ2-7, with 10 bases matching TRBD1. J was trimmed by 3 bases and V by 3 bases; bases with no gene match: 5. This CDR3 spans 15 amino acids. The germline CDR1 and CDR2 sequences are MGHRA and YSYEKL. CDR3 sequence: CASSHTGQGHYEQYF. CDR3 nucleotide sequence: TGCGCCAGCAGCCACACGGGACAGGGGCACTACGAGCAGTACTTC.

V gene TRBV9 combines with J gene TRBJ1-2; the match to TRBD1 covers 8 bases. The CDR3 runs 13 residues. Germline V CDR1 and CDR2: SGDLS, YYNGEE. V shed 3 bases and J 5 bases; nucleotides not matched to a gene: 3. As DNA, the CDR3 is TGTGCCAGCAGCGCAGGGGGCGTATATGGCTACACCTTC. It yields the protein CASSAGGVYGYTF.